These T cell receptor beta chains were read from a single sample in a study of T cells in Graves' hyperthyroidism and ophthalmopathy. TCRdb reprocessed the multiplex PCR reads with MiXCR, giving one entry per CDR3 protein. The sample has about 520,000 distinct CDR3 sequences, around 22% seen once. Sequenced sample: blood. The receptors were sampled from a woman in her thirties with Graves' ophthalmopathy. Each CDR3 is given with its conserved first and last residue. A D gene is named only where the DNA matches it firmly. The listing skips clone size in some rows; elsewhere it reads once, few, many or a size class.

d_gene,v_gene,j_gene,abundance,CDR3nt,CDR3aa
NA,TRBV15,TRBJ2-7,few,TGTGCCATCAGCAGAGCAGGGCAGTTCCCCTACGAGCAGTACTTC,CAISRAGQFPYEQYF
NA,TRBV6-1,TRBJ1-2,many,TGTGCCAGCAGTCGTGTACGGGACACAACTTATGGCTACACCTTC,CASSRVRDTTYGYTF
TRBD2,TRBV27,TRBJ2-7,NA,TGTGCCAGCACCTCCCCGAGCGGGGGCCGGGGGAACTACGAGCAGTACTTC,CASTSPSGGRGNYEQYF
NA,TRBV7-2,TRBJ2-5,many,TGTGCCAGCAGCCTCAACTTAAGGGGATACCAGACCCAGTACTTC,CASSLNLRGYQTQYF
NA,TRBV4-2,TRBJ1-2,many,TGTGCCAGCAGCCAAGACGAAGGTTCTAACTATGGCTACACCTTC,CASSQDEGSNYGYTF
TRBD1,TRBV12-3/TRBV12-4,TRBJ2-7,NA,TGTGCCAGCAGACTGGGACAGACCTACGAGCAGTACTTC,CASRLGQTYEQYF
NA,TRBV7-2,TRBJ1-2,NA,TGTGCCAGCAGCACTCTTAGATATGGCTACACCTTC,CASSTLRYGYTF
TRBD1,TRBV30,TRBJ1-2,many,TGTGCCTGGAGACAGATGCAGGGGGGGGTTTTGGACTATGGCTACACCTTC,CAWRQMQGGVLDYGYTF
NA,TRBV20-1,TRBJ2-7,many,TGCAGTGCTAGAGAACCCTACGAGCAGTACTTC,CSAREPYEQYF
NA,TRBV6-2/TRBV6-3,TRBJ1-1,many,TGTGCCAGCAGTTCGATAACAGCGAACACTGAAGCTTTCTTT,CASSSITANTEAFF
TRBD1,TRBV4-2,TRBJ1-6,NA,TGTGCCAGCAGCCAAGCCCACAGGGGTCACTCACCCCTCCACTTT,CASSQAHRGHSPLHF
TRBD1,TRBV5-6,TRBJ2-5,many,TGTGCCAGCAGGAAGGGACAGTTAGAGACCCAGTACTTC,CASRKGQLETQYF
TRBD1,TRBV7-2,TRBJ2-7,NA,TGTGCCAGCAGCCCGGGGACAGTCGAGCAGTACTTC,CASSPGTVEQYF
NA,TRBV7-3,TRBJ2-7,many,TGTGCCAGCATCGAACCCCCCTTATTCTACGAGCAGTACTTC,CASIEPPLFYEQYF
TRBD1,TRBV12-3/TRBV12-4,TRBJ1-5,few,TGTGCCAGCACCCCATCGAGGGGGCATAGCAATCAGCCCCAGCATTTT,CASTPSRGHSNQPQHF
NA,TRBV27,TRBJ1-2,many,TGTGCCAGCAGTCCAATCCGCGGGGGGTTCGATGGCTACACCTTC,CASSPIRGGFDGYTF
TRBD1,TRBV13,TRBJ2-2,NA,TGTGCCAGCAGCCTGGGACAGGGGGCAAGAACCGGGGAGCTGTTTTTT,CASSLGQGARTGELFF
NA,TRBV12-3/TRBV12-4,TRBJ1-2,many,TGTGCCAGCAGTTTAGCATATGGGGGGAGAGACTATGGCTACACCTTC,CASSLAYGGRDYGYTF
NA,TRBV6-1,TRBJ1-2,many,TGTGCCAGCAGTGAATTCTTGGAGACCTTTAACTATGGCTACACCTTC,CASSEFLETFNYGYTF
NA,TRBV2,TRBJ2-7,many,TGTGCCCACGGCAGACTCCTCTCCTACGAGCAGTACTTC,CAHGRLLSYEQYF
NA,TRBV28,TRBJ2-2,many,TGTGCCAGCAGTAATCGGTCGACAGCCACCGGGGAGCTGTTTTTT,CASSNRSTATGELFF
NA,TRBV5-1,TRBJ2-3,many,TGCGCCAGCAGCCCCACCGGCAGCACAGATACGCAGTATTTT,CASSPTGSTDTQYF
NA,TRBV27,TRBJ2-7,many,TGTGCCAGCAGGGGTAGGGTTTTTGACGAGCAGTACTTC,CASRGRVFDEQYF
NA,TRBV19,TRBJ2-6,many,TGTGCCAGTACACGGTCTGGGGCCAACGTCCTGACTTTC,CASTRSGANVLTF
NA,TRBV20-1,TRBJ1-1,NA,TGCAGTGTCCCTGCCATCCGGCTTACTGAAGCTTTCTTT,CSVPAIRLTEAFF
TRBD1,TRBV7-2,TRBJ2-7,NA,TGTGCCAGCAGCCCGAGGACAGGGACCGACGAGCAGTACTTC,CASSPRTGTDEQYF
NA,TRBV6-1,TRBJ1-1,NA,TGTGCCAGCAGTGATCGGACAGCTCCTAATGAAGCTTTCTTT,CASSDRTAPNEAFF
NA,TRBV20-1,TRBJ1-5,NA,TGCAGTGCTAGCCGTGGGGACAATCAGCCCCAGCATTTT,CSASRGDNQPQHF
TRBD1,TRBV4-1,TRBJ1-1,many,TGCGCCAGCAGCCAAGATTGGAGGGGGCGAACGGACACTGAAGCTTTCTTT,CASSQDWRGRTDTEAFF
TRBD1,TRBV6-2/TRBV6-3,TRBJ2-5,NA,TGTGCCAGCAAGGACAGGCAAGAGACCCAGTACTTC,CASKDRQETQYF
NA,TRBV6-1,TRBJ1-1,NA,TGTGCCAGCAGTAGAAAGGGAACCCCCGAGGCGGGTGCGAAAGCTTTCTTT,CASSRKGTPEAGAKAFF
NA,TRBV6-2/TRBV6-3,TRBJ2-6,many,TGTGCCAGCAGTTACTTTCAGAGGGGAACCAGCCCTTTCTCTGGGGCCAACGTCCTGACTTTC,CASSYFQRGTSPFSGANVLTF
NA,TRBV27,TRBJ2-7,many,TGTGCCAGCAGTTTATCAGGTTTCTACGAGCAGTACTTC,CASSLSGFYEQYF
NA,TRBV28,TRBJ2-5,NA,TGTGCCAGCAGTTCCTCGGACAGCCAAGAGACCCAGTACTTC,CASSSSDSQETQYF
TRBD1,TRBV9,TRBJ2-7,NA,TGTGCCAGCAGCTGGACAGGGGAGGCCGAGCAGTACTTC,CASSWTGEAEQYF
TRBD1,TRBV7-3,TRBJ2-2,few,TGTGCCAGCAGCTCAAGTACAGGGGTCACCGGGGAGCTGTTTTTT,CASSSSTGVTGELFF
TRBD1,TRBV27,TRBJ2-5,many,TGTGCCAGCAGTAAACTGGGACAGGGGTTTCAAGAGACCCAGTACTTC,CASSKLGQGFQETQYF
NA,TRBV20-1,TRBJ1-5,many,TGCAGTGCTAGTGTGTATGGGCAGATCAATCAGCCCCAGCATTTT,CSASVYGQINQPQHF
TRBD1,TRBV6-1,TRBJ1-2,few,TGTGCCAGCAGGTTGGGACAGCGCAGTGGCTACACCTTC,CASRLGQRSGYTF
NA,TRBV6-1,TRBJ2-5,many,TGTGCCAGCAGTGATGGGACCAGTCCGTACTTC,CASSDGTSPYF
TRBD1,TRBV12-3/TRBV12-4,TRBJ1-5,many,TGTGCCAGCAACCACCTGGGACAGGGGGATCAGCCCCAGCATTTT,CASNHLGQGDQPQHF
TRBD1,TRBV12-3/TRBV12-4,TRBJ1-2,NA,TGTGCCAGCACTAGGGACAGGGCCCTCGGAGACTACACCTTC,CASTRDRALGDYTF
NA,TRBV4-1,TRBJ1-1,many,TGCGCCAGCAGCCAAGGGCAATTCGACCCAGACACTGAAGCTTTCTTT,CASSQGQFDPDTEAFF
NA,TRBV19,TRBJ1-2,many,TGTGCCAGTAGTATTTCTTCGGTTAACTATGGCTACACCTTC,CASSISSVNYGYTF
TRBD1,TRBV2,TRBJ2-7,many,TGTGCCAGCAGTGGTCAGGGGGTCTACGAGCAGTACTTC,CASSGQGVYEQYF
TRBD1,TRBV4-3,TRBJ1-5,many,TGCGCCAGCAGCCCGTCGAGGACAGGGGTTTGGAGCAATCAGCCCCAGCATTTT,CASSPSRTGVWSNQPQHF
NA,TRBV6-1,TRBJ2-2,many,TGTGCCAGCACTAACCTCGGACTCGGGGGGGAGCTGTTTTTT,CASTNLGLGGELFF